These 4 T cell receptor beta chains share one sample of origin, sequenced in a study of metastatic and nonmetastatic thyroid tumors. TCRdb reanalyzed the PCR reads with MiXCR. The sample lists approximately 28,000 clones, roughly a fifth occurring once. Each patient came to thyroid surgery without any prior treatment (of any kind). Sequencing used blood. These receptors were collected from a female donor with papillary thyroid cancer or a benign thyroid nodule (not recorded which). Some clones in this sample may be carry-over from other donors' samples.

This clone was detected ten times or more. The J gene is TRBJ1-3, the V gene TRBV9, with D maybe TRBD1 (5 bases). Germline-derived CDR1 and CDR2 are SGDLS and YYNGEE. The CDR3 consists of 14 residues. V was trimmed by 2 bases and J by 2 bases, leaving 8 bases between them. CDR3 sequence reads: CASSVGDTGNTIYF. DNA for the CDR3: TGTGCCAGCAGCGTGGGGGATACTGGAAACACCATATATTTT. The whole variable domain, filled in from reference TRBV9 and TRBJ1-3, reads DSGVTQTPKHLITATGQRVTLRCSPRSGDLSVYWYQQSLDQGLQFLIQYYNGEERAKGNILERFSAQQFPDLHSELNLSSLELGDSALYFCASSVGDTGNTIYFGEGSWLTVV.

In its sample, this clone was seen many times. The CDR3 bases are TGTGCCAGCAGCGTAGAAGATCCCGCAGATACGCAGTATTTT. This gives the protein CASSVEDPADTQYF. This sequence joins TRBV9 and TRBJ2-3; D unresolved. Germline V CDR1 and CDR2: SGDLS, YYNGEE. This CDR3 spans 14 amino acids. V lost 0 bases to trimming and J lost 4 bases, with 9 bases between them.

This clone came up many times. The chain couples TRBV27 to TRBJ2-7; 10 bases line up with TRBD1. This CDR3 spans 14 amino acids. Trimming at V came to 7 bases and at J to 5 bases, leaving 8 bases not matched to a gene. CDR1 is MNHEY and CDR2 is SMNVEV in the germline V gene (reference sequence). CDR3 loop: CASTQTGGSNEQYF. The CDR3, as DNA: TGTGCCAGCACCCAGACAGGGGGCTCTAACGAGCAGTACTTC.

The CDR3 region is CASSTTDSSYEQYF. The CDR3 nucleotides are TGCGCCAGCAGCACGACGGATAGCTCCTACGAGCAGTACTTC. The chain carries TRBV4-1 and TRBJ2-7; the D is unclear. V lost 5 bases to trimming and J lost 0 bases, with 11 bases between them. The CDR3 has 14 amino acids. CDR1 is MGHRA and CDR2 is YSYEKL in the germline V gene.